Following are 8 T cell receptor beta chains from one sample sequenced in a study of vaccination and CD4 T cells after COVID-19. Their cognate antigens are unknown. This sample's treatment: approximately 11-day PBMC culture with coronavirus spike peptide pools or control peptides (ViraFEST assay). With the Oncomine TCR Beta short-read assay, DNA from cultured CD4+ T cells was sequenced. TCRdb recomputed calls from the PCR reads with MiXCR, one row per CDR3 protein. Of thousands of distinct CDR3 sequences in the sample, about 34% are singletons; the top ten hold approximately 33%. Source: CD4+ T cells from blood, cultured in vitro, taken after SARS-CoV-2 vaccination. Receptors were obtained from a human donor who had recovered from COVID-19.

J is TRBJ1-1 and V is TRBV18; D is unresolved. V lost 2 bases, J lost 2 bases, and 9 bases lay in between. The germline V gene encodes CDR1 KGHSH and CDR2 LQKENI. The CDR3 runs 14 residues. DNA for the CDR3: TGTGCCAGCTCACCATCCGGGGAAAACACTGAAGCTTTCTTT. Protein product: CASSPSGENTEAFF. The variable domain in full, with the rest retrieved from reference TRBV18 and TRBJ1-1, is NAGVMQNPRHLVRRRGQEARLRCSPMKGHSHVYWYRQLPEEGLKFMVYLQKENIIDESGMPKERFSAEFPKEGPSILRIQQVVRGDSAAYFCASSPSGENTEAFFGQGTRLTVV.

V is TRBV2 and J is TRBJ2-2; either TRBD1 or TRBD2 may fit D (6 bases each). The V gene lost 6 bases and the J gene lost 7 bases, with 15 bases spanning the gap. The germline V gene has CDR1 SNHLY and CDR2 FYNNEI. There are 14 residues in the CDR3. CDR3 DNA: TGTGCCAGCAGGGAGGGGGGTTCCGTCGGGGAGCTGTTTTTT. Its translation is CASREGGSVGELFF.

V is TRBV2 and J is TRBJ2-7; D may be TRBD1 (6 bases). Trimming removed 7 bases at V and 0 bases at J, with 16 bases between. The germline gives CDR1 SNHLY, CDR2 FYNNEI. The CDR3 length is 15 residues. CDR3 sequence: CASKAIRDTSYEQYF. Written as DNA, the CDR3 is TGTGCCAGCAAAGCTATCCGGGACACCTCCTACGAGCAGTACTTC.

This sequence joins TRBV7-6 and TRBJ2-7, with 7 bases aligning to TRBD1. V lost 4 bases, J lost 9 bases, and 9 bases stayed unmatched. Germline lookup yields CDR1 SGHVS and CDR2 FNYEAQ. The CDR3 is 13 residues long. The CDR3 DNA sequence: TGTGCCAGCAGCTCGGACAGGTTGGGGTGGCAGTACTTC. Translating it yields CASSSDRLGWQYF.

The chain recombines TRBV19 with TRBJ2-7; the D gene is possibly TRBD1 (6 bases). V was trimmed by 3 bases and J by 3 bases, leaving 12 bases between them. Germline lookup yields CDR1 LNHDA and CDR2 SQIVND (reference sequence). CDR3 size: 14 residues. CDR3 loop: CASSMAGEVYEQYF. The CDR3 DNA sequence: TGTGCCAGTAGTATGGCAGGGGAAGTCTACGAGCAGTACTTC.

The chain employs TRBV30 and TRBJ2-5, with 13 bases matching TRBD2. This CDR3 comprises 14 residues. V shed 2 bases and J 3 bases; nucleotides not matched to a gene: 0. Germline V CDR1 and CDR2: GTSNPN, SVGIG (reference sequence). CDR3 sequence (DNA): TGTGCCTGGAGTACTAGCGGGGGGGAAGAGACCCAGTACTTC. Its translation is CAWSTSGGEETQYF.

This clonotype has a handful of counts. This chain uses TRBV30 with TRBJ1-5; D is undetermined. Trimming took off 2 bases at V and 9 bases at J, with 14 bases between the two ends. CDR3 size: 13 residues. CDR1 GTSNPN and CDR2 SVGIG come from the germline V gene (reference sequence). The CDR3 sequence is CAWSSFQDRPQHF. CDR3 DNA sequence: TGTGCCTGGAGTTCTTTCCAGGACCGGCCCCAGCATTTT.

The chain joins TRBV6-1 to TRBJ2-3; the D is unclear. Germline V gives CDR1 MNHNS, CDR2 SASEGT. The CDR3 sequence is 13 residues long. Trimming left V 0 bases short and J 8 bases short, with 9 bases between. The CDR3 sequence is CASSEARSGTQYF. The CDR3 nucleotides read TGTGCCAGCAGTGAAGCGCGTTCAGGTACGCAGTATTTT.